This record covers a single TCR beta chain. Its specificity is unknown. This sample stems from a study of cytomegalovirus exposure and HLA in healthy donors. Study observations and caveats: Later work showed greater clonal expansion in HLA-associated TCR beta chains than in equally common others. The HLA-A and HLA-B alleles of most subjects were reportedly predicted accurately from TCR beta sequences.

PCR was performed using 60 Vbeta and 13 Jbeta primers. Sequencing used immunoSEQ multiplex PCR; TCRdb keeps in-frame clones, though not all of them. The sample gives around 120,000 clones, over 80% of which show up once; approximately 1.1% is in the top ten. Germline V lookup: CDR1 MGHRA, CDR2 YSYEKL. This CDR3 comprises 12 residues. V lost 0 bases to trimming and J lost 10 bases; unmatched junction nucleotides: 0. V is TRBV4-1 and J is TRBJ2-1; 7 bases map to TRBD2. The receptor's source is a boy between 5 and 17 years old in good health and CMV-seronegative. Sequenced sample: PBMCs. The CDR3 reads CASSQDSGEQFF. The CDR3 DNA reads TGCGCCAGCAGCCAAGATAGCGGGGAGCAGTTCTTC.